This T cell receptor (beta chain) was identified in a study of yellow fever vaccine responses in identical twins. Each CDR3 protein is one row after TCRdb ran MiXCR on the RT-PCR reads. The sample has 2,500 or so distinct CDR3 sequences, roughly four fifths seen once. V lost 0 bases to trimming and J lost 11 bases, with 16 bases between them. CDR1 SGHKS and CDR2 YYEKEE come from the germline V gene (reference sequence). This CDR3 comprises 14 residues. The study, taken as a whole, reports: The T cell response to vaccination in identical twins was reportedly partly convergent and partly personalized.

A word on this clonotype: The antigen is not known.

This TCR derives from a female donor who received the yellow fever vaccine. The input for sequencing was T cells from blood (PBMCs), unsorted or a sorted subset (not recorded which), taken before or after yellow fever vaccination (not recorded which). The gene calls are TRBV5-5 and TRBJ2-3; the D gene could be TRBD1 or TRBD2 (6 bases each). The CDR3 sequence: CASSLVYREAWQYF. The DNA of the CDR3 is TGTGCCAGCAGCTTGGTGTACAGGGAGGCATGGCAGTATTTT.